This passage covers 11 T cell receptor beta chains from one sample sequenced in a study of OX40 agonist ivuxolimab in advanced cancers. TCRdb's copy holds only in-frame clones and misses some; the assay was immunoSEQ multiplex PCR. This sample has some 55,000 clones, with 65% to 85% found just once. Specimen: CD4+ or CD8+ T cells sorted from blood, collected in a trial of the OX40 agonist ivuxolimab. Every receptor here comes from an adult with an advanced solid tumor such as melanoma, head and neck, liver or kidney cancer.

The chain links TRBV7-2 to TRBJ2-7; 12 bases map to TRBD2. Germline V gene sequence: CDR1 SGHTA, CDR2 FQGNSA. The CDR3 covers 15 residues. V was pared by 5 bases and J by 6 bases, with 8 bases of the junction left unmatched. CDR3 region: CASSLTSGSGGEQYF. In DNA, the CDR3 is TGTGCCAGCAGCCTGACTAGCGGGAGTGGTGGCGAGCAGTACTTC.

This chain links TRBV5-1 with TRBJ2-7; perhaps TRBD2 as D (5 bases). Trimming took off 2 bases at V and 5 bases at J, with 14 bases between the two ends. Germline V CDR1 and CDR2: SGHRS, YFSETQ. The CDR3 loop spans 14 amino acids. The CDR3 region has the DNA TGCGCCAGCAGCTTAGGACTCTCGGTCGACGAGCAGTACTTC. Translated, it gives CASSLGLSVDEQYF. The whole variable domain, remainder taken from reference TRBV5-1 and TRBJ2-7, is KAGVTQTPRYLIKTRGQQVTLSCSPISGHRSVSWYQQTPGQGLQFLFEYFSETQRNKGNFPGRFSGRQFSNSRSEMNVSTLELGDSALYLCASSLGLSVDEQYFGPGTRLTVT.

The rearrangement uses TRBV19 and TRBJ2-7, with a tentative D call TRBD1 (5 bases). This CDR3 region has 15 residues. Looked up from germline, CDR1 is LNHDA and CDR2 is SQIVND (reference sequence). The V gene lost 3 bases and the J gene lost 6 bases, with 18 bases spanning the gap. The CDR3 sequence is CASSILLGASVEQYF. CDR3 nucleotide sequence: TGTGCCAGTAGTATCCTCCTTGGGGCAAGCGTCGAGCAGTACTTC.

The gene calls are TRBV6-5 and TRBJ2-7; TRBD1 might be the D (5 bases). Germline V gene lookup returns CDR1 MNHEY and CDR2 SVGAGI. V lost 5 bases, J lost 6 bases, and 8 bases lay in between. The CDR3 has 11 amino acids. The CDR3 sequence: CASSVGPEQYF. DNA of the CDR3: TGTGCCAGCAGTGTGGGGCCCGAGCAGTACTTC.

This clone has only a few counts. V is TRBV7-3 and J is TRBJ2-3; no reliable D call. The CDR3 has 14 residues. Between the trimmed V and J ends, which lost 3 bases and 0 bases, there was a span of 7 bases. CDR1 is SGHTA, CDR2 FQGTGA, per germline. CDR3 DNA: TGTGCCAGCAGCTTGGAGTACAGCACAGATACGCAGTATTTT. Translation gives CASSLEYSTDTQYF. Variable domain in full (rest from reference TRBV7-3 and TRBJ2-3): GAGVSQTPSNKVTEKGKYVELRCDPISGHTALYWYRQSLGQGPEFLIYFQGTGAADDSGLPNDRFFAVRPEGSVSTLKIQRTERGDSAVYLCASSLEYSTDTQYFGPGTRLTVL.

This sequence joins TRBV11-2 and TRBJ2-3; D not resolved. In germline, CDR1 is SGHAT, CDR2 FQNNGV. CDR3 length: 15 residues. Trimming shortened V by 6 bases and J by 0 bases, and 13 bases separated the two germline ends. The CDR3 protein is CASRSVAASTDTQYF. The DNA for the CDR3 is TGTGCCAGCAGATCGGTGGCTGCTAGCACAGATACGCAGTATTTT.

This chain joins TRBV19 and TRBJ2-5; 11 bases are a match to TRBD2. Trimming cost V 4 bases and J 9 bases; bases outside gene matches: 10. Germline lookup yields CDR1 LNHDA and CDR2 SQIVND (reference sequence). The CDR3 has 15 amino acids. This CDR3 reads CASSRVLAGAEAQYF. DNA of the CDR3: TGTGCCAGTAGTAGGGTACTAGCGGGAGCTGAGGCCCAGTACTTC.

This chain links TRBV5-1 with TRBJ2-1, with 11 positions matching TRBD2. Germline CDR1 reads SGHRS; CDR2 reads YFSETQ. V dropped 2 bases and J dropped 7; count of bases not matched to a gene: 5. CDR3 size: 15 residues. For the CDR3, the DNA is TGCGCCAGCAGCTTACTAGCGGGAGCTGAGAATGAGCAGTTCTTC. Translating it yields CASSLLAGAENEQFF.

The chain carries TRBV28 and TRBJ2-7; 8 nucleotides line up with TRBD2. The CDR3 is 14 amino acids. CDR1 and CDR2 (germline): MDHEN, SYDVKM. V lost 7 bases, J lost 3 bases, and 8 bases stayed unmatched. The CDR3: CASTPSGTSYEQYF. CDR3 coding DNA: TGTGCCAGCACTCCGTCCGGGACTAGCTACGAGCAGTACTTC.

The chain uses TRBV15 and TRBJ1-2, with a tentative D call TRBD1 (5 bases). The CDR3 runs to 14 residues. Germline CDR1 reads LNHNV; CDR2 reads YYDKDF (reference sequence). The V end was cut by 1 base, the J end by 6 bases, with 12 bases between. In nucleotides, the CDR3 is TGTGCCACCAGCAGAGCTTCAGGGTGGGATGGCTACACCTTC. Protein sequence: CATSRASGWDGYTF.

This clone was seen a handful of times. The chain links TRBV6-1 to TRBJ1-5; D is unclear. CDR1 and CDR2 from the germline V gene are MNHNS and SASEGT. The CDR3 extends over 14 amino acids. V was trimmed by 6 bases and J by 6 bases, leaving 15 bases between them. As DNA, the CDR3 is TGTGCCAGCAGCCCAAGCGGGAGGGCTCAGCCCCAGCATTTT. Translated, it gives CASSPSGRAQPQHF.